This TCR beta chain was found in a study of T-cell memory formation after mild COVID-19. One entry per CDR3 protein, called by TCRdb with MiXCR from the 5' RACE reads. This table has approximately 270,000 distinct CDR3 sequences, 16% appearing once. This clonotype was seen more than once but under ten times. The TCR sequence derives from a man aged 18 to 30 who had mild COVID-19 (a few samples of this study predate the infection). Cell type and time point are not known. Sequenced material: PBMCs or a T cell subset sorted from them (not recorded which).

This CDR3 is CASSQAPNTGELFF. CDR3 in DNA: TGCGCCAGCAGCCAAGCCCCGAACACCGGGGAGCTGTTTTTT. The chain joins TRBV4-1 to TRBJ2-2; D unresolved. CDR3 length: 14 residues. CDR1 and CDR2 (germline): MGHRA, YSYEKL. V lost 1 base, J lost 0 bases, and 3 bases lay in between.